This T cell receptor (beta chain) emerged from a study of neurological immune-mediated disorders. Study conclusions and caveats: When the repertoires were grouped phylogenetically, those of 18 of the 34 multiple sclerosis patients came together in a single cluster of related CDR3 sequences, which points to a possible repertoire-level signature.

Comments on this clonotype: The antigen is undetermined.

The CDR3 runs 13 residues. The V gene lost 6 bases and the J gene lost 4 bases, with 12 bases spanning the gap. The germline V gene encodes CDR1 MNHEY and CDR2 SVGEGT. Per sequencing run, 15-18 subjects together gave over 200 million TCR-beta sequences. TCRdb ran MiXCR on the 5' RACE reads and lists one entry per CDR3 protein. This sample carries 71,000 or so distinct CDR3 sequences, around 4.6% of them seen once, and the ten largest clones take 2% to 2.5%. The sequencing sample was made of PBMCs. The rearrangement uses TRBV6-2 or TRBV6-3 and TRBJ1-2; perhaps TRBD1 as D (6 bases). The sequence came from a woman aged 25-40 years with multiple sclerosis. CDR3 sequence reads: CASRPDRTYGYTF. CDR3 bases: TGTGCCAGCAGGCCGGACAGAACCTATGGCTACACCTTC.